The rows below give T cell receptor beta chains drawn from one sample of a study of spatial heterogeneity in lung cancer. TCRdb independently ran MiXCR on the 5' RACE reads; one entry per CDR3 protein. Of 20,000 to 25,000 distinct CDR3 sequences listed, about 4.6% are singletons. Sample: PBMCs, taken at surgery. These receptors all stem from a male donor with early-stage non-small cell lung cancer. The CDR3 runs from the conserved cysteine through the conserved F or W. A D gene is named only where the DNA matches it firmly. The size of a clone is reported for some rows only, either as once, few or many, or as a class for expanded clones.

clone size | J gene | V gene | D gene | CDR3 DNA | CDR3 protein
many | TRBJ1-6 | TRBV5-1 | . | TGCGCCAGCAGTCGTGCCGGGACGGAAAATTCACCCCTCCACTTT | CASSRAGTENSPLHF
many | TRBJ1-4 | TRBV3-1 | . | TGTGCCAGCAGCCAAGATCGAAGGAGGGGGGGAGAAAAACTGTTTTTT | CASSQDRRRGGEKLFF
many | TRBJ2-1 | TRBV6-2/TRBV6-3 | . | TGTGCCAGCAGACAGACCGCAGGGAATGAGCAGTTCTTC | CASRQTAGNEQFF
few | TRBJ2-2 | TRBV28 | . | TGTGCCAGCAGCCCCCAATCTAGTGGAGAGGTTCACGGGGAGCTGTTTTTT | CASSPQSSGEVHGELFF
many | TRBJ1-2 | TRBV3-1 | . | TGTGCCAGCAGCCCAGGGGCAGGCAGAGCTAACTATGGCTACACCTTC | CASSPGAGRANYGYTF
many | TRBJ1-4 | TRBV7-6 | . | TGTGCCAGCAGCTTATCTCTGATCGGTGAAAAACTGTTTTTT | CASSLSLIGEKLFF
many | TRBJ2-7 | TRBV5-6 | . | TGTGCCAGCAGCTCCCTATCTTGGAGGGAGTACTTC | CASSSLSWREYF
many | TRBJ1-5 | TRBV19 | . | TGTGCCAGTAGTATAGTGACGGGTAATAGCAATCAGCCCCAGCATTTT | CASSIVTGNSNQPQHF
many | TRBJ2-4 | TRBV18 | . | TGTGCCAGCTCACCAAGGTCGCTAGATAACATTCAGTACTTC | CASSPRSLDNIQYF
few | TRBJ2-5 | TRBV12-3/TRBV12-4 | . | TGTGCCAGCAGTTTAGGGGAAGAGACCCAGTACTTC | CASSLGEETQYF
. | TRBJ2-5 | TRBV7-7 | . | TGTGCCAGCAGCCCAAGGGGGGGGCCATTAAGAGAGACCCAGTACTTC | CASSPRGGPLRETQYF
many | TRBJ2-5 | TRBV27 | TRBD2 | TGTGCCAGCAGTCCCCCAGGGCTAGCGGGAGAGACCCAGTACTTC | CASSPPGLAGETQYF
many | TRBJ1-5 | TRBV15 | . | TGTGCCACCAAACAGGGACTGCACAATCAGCCCCAGCATTTT | CATKQGLHNQPQHF
many | TRBJ2-5 | TRBV7-2 | TRBD1 | TGTGCCAGCAGCTTCCGGACAGGGGGAGGAGAGACCCAGTACTTC | CASSFRTGGGETQYF
few | TRBJ2-3 | TRBV30 | . | TGTGCCTGGAATCAGGGCACAGATACGCAGTATTTT | CAWNQGTDTQYF
many | TRBJ2-7 | TRBV7-2 | TRBD2 | TGTGCCAGCCGTACGACTAGCGGGGGCGGTGAGCAGTACTTC | CASRTTSGGGEQYF
many | TRBJ2-5 | TRBV7-9 | . | TGTGCCAGCAGCTTTGGGGGCCAGGAGACCCAGTACTTC | CASSFGGQETQYF
many | TRBJ2-1 | TRBV7-6 | . | TGTGCCAGCAGCCCGGGACGTTTAAGTGAGCAGTTCTTC | CASSPGRLSEQFF
many | TRBJ1-2 | TRBV7-2 | . | TGTGCCAGCAGCTTCGGGGTCAACTATGGCTACACCTTC | CASSFGVNYGYTF
medium-sized | TRBJ1-1 | TRBV29-1 | . | TGCAGCTGTCGTCAGGGTGCTGAAGCTTTCTTT | CSCRQGAEAFF
. | TRBJ2-2 | TRBV9 | TRBD1 | TGTGCCAGCAGAAGGGGGCTAGTGGAAACCGGGGAGCTGTTTTTT | CASRRGLVETGELFF
many | TRBJ2-1 | TRBV20-1 | TRBD2 | TGCAGTGCTAGCCATCATCTGGCTAGCGGGAGTAGGGGCAATGAGCAGTTCTTC | CSASHHLASGSRGNEQFF
many | TRBJ2-3 | TRBV18 | TRBD1 | TGTGCCAGCTCACTGCGACAGGGGAAAGATACGCAGTATTTT | CASSLRQGKDTQYF
few | TRBJ2-2 | TRBV19 | . | TGTGCCAGTAGGGGGCCCTTTTCCCTGTTTTTT | CASRGPFSLFF
many | TRBJ2-7 | TRBV7-9 | TRBD2 | TGTGCCACCCGACTAGCGGGATCCGAGCAGTACTTC | CATRLAGSEQYF
many | TRBJ1-5 | TRBV30 | . | TGTGCCTGGGCGGAAGATAGCAATCAGCCCCAGCATTTT | CAWAEDSNQPQHF
many | TRBJ2-4 | TRBV19 | . | TGTGCCAGTAGGCAGACCGGGACGGCCAAAAACATTCAGTACTTC | CASRQTGTAKNIQYF
many | TRBJ2-3 | TRBV7-9 | . | TGTGCCAGCAGCTTAGGTCGGCTCATCGCTAGCACAGATACGCAGTATTTT | CASSLGRLIASTDTQYF
. | TRBJ1-4 | TRBV6-2/TRBV6-3 | TRBD1 | TGTGCCAGCAGAAATCGACAGGGAACTAATGAAAAACTGTTTTTT | CASRNRQGTNEKLFF
many | TRBJ1-5 | TRBV27 | . | TGTGCCAGCAGGTCCAGGAAGGGTAGCAATCAGCCCCAGCATTTT | CASRSRKGSNQPQHF
many | TRBJ1-2 | TRBV7-9 | . | TGTGCCAGCAGCTTAGTACAAGGCGGCTATGGCTACACCTTC | CASSLVQGGYGYTF
many | TRBJ1-3 | TRBV27 | . | TGTGCCAGCAGTTCTTCTGGCGGAAACACCATATATTTT | CASSSSGGNTIYF
many | TRBJ2-2 | TRBV23-1 | . | TGCGCCAGCAGTCTCGACAGAATATCGAACACCGGGGAGCTGTTTTTT | CASSLDRISNTGELFF
medium-sized | TRBJ2-6 | TRBV7-6 | . | TGTGCCAGCAGCTTCCTCTACTCTGGGGCCAACGTCCTGACTTTC | CASSFLYSGANVLTF
many | TRBJ2-2 | TRBV4-2 | TRBD2 | TGTGCCAGCAGCCTAGGCGGGGGGCAGGCCGGGGAGCTGTTTTTT | CASSLGGGQAGELFF
many | TRBJ2-1 | TRBV20-1 | . | TGCAGTGCTCTTACCCGGGACACCCACTCCTATAATGAGCAGTTCTTC | CSALTRDTHSYNEQFF
. | TRBJ2-2 | TRBV28 | . | TGTGTCAGCATCAGTCACACCGGGGAGCTGTTTTTT | CVSISHTGELFF
. | TRBJ2-5 | TRBV6-6 | . | TGTGCCAGCAGTTACGCAGGGGGAGGAGAGACCCAGTACTTC | CASSYAGGGETQYF
many | TRBJ2-1 | TRBV15 | . | TGTGCCACCAGCAGAGAGGAGCGGGCCTACAATGAGCAGTTCTTC | CATSREERAYNEQFF
. | TRBJ2-3 | TRBV20-1 | TRBD2 | TGCAGTGCTAGTCTGGGACTAGCGGGGGGGCCAGGCACAGATACGCAGTATTTT | CSASLGLAGGPGTDTQYF
. | TRBJ1-5 | TRBV2 | . | TGTGCCAGCAGCAGGGCCGATAGCAATCAGCCCCAGCATTTT | CASSRADSNQPQHF
once | TRBJ2-5 | TRBV5-1 | . | TGCGCCAGCAGCTTGTCCGGGGGCAGAGGAGAGACCCAGTACTTC | CASSLSGGRGETQYF
. | TRBJ2-7 | TRBV3-1 | TRBD2 | TGTGCCAGCAGCCAGGGACTAGCGTCCTACGAGCAGTACTTC | CASSQGLASYEQYF
many | TRBJ2-7 | TRBV12-3/TRBV12-4 | TRBD1 | TGTGCCAGCAGCCCATCTAGAGACAGGGGTCGAGGTTACGAGCAGTACTTC | CASSPSRDRGRGYEQYF
few | TRBJ2-7 | TRBV1 | . | TGCACCAGCCGGCCGAGAGGGGGGACCTACGAGCAGTACTTC | CTSRPRGGTYEQYF
many | TRBJ2-1 | TRBV12-3/TRBV12-4 | TRBD2 | TGTGCCAGCAGCCCTAGCGGGGGGCCGGGAGAGCAGTTCTTC | CASSPSGGPGEQFF
once | TRBJ2-7 | TRBV9 | . | TGTGCCAGCAGCCGTACGAGGGGGTCGGACTACGAGCAGTACTTC | CASSRTRGSDYEQYF
many | TRBJ2-1 | TRBV18 | TRBD2 | TGTGCCAGCTCACCCGGGACTAGCGGGGGGCCGGTGAATGAGCAGTTCTTC | CASSPGTSGGPVNEQFF
many | TRBJ2-1 | TRBV5-1 | . | TGCGCCAGCAGCTTGGATGTCGGGTCCTACAATGAGCAGTTCTTC | CASSLDVGSYNEQFF
many | TRBJ1-1 | TRBV9 | TRBD1 | TGTGCCAGCAGCCGGGACAGGGGTAACACTGAAGCTTTCTTT | CASSRDRGNTEAFF
many | TRBJ2-7 | TRBV18 | . | TGTGCCAGCTCACCTCCTGGGGCTTGGGAGCAGTACTTC | CASSPPGAWEQYF
many | TRBJ2-3 | TRBV7-9 | . | TGTGCCAGCAGCTTAGGTAATCCTGGCACAGATACGCAGTATTTT | CASSLGNPGTDTQYF
many | TRBJ1-1 | TRBV6-5 | TRBD1 | TGTGCCAGCAGTTACCAGGGGGGCACTGAAGCTTTCTTT | CASSYQGGTEAFF
few | TRBJ2-4 | TRBV3-2 | . | TGTGCCAGCAGCCAAGAAGGGTGGAATAGGGCTGAAGCCAAAAACATTCAGTACTTC | CASSQEGWNRAEAKNIQYF
many | TRBJ2-1 | TRBV5-1 | . | TGCGCCAGCAGCTTGAGGGCAAGTTACAATGAGCAGTTCTTC | CASSLRASYNEQFF
many | TRBJ2-7 | TRBV5-1 | . | TGCGCCAGCAGCTTTCGGGGCCACGAGCAGTACTTC | CASSFRGHEQYF
few | TRBJ2-7 | TRBV24-1 | . | TGTGCCACCAATCAGGGTTCCCACGAGCAGTACTTC | CATNQGSHEQYF
many | TRBJ2-1 | TRBV7-9 | . | TGTGCCAGCAGCTTAGGCAATGAGCAGTTCTTC | CASSLGNEQFF
many | TRBJ2-2 | TRBV5-1 | . | TGCGCCAGCAGCTTTTCATCGAACACCGGGGAGCTGTTTTTT | CASSFSSNTGELFF